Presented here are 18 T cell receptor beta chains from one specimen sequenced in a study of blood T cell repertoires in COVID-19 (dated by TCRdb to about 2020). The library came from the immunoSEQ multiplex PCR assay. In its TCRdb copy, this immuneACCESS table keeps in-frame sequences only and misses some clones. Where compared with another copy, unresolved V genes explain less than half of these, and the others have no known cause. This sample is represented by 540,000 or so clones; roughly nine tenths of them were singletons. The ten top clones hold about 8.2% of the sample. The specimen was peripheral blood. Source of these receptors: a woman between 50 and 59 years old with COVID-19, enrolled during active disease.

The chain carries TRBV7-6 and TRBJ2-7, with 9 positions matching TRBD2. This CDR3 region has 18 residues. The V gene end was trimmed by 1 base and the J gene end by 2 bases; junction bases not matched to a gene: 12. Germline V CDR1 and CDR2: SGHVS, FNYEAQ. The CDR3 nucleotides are TGTGCCAGCAGCTTAGGATCCGGACTAGCGACTGAAACCTACGAGCAGTACTTC. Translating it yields CASSLGSGLATETYEQYF.

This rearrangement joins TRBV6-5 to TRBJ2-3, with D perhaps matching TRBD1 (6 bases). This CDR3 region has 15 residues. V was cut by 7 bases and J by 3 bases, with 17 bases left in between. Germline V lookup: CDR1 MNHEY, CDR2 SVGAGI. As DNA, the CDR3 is TGTGCCAGCATAAAGAGGGGACATAAGACAGATACGCAGTATTTT. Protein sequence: CASIKRGHKTDTQYF.

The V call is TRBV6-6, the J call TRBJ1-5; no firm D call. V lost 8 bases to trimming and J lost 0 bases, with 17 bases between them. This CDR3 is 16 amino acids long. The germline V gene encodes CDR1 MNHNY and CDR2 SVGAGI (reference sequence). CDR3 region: CASLYGRRDSNQPQHF. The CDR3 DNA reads TGTGCCAGCCTATATGGGAGGCGGGATAGCAATCAGCCCCAGCATTTT.

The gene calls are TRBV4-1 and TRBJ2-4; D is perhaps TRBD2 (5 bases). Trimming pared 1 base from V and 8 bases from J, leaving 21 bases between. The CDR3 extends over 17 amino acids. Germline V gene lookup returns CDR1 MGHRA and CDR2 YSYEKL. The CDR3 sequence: CASSQVPSGVVEDIQYF. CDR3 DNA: TGCGCCAGCAGCCAAGTTCCGTCCGGGGTAGTTGAAGACATTCAGTACTTC.

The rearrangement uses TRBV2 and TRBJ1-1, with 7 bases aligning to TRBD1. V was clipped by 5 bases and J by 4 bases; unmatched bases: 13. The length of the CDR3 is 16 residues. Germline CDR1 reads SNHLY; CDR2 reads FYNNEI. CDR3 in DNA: TGTGCCAGCAGTCCCTCTGGAGCAAGGGGGCTCACTGAAGCTTTCTTT. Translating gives CASSPSGARGLTEAFF.

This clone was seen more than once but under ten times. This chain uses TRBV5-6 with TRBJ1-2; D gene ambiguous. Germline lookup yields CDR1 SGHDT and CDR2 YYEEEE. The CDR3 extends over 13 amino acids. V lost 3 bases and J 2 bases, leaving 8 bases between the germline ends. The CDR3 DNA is TGTGCCAGCAGCTCACAGATGAACTATGGCTACACCTTC. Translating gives CASSSQMNYGYTF.

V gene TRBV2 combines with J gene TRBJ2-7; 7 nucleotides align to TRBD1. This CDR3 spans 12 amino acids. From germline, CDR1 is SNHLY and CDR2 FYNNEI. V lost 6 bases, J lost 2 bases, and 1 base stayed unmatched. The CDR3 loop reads CASSGQAYEQYF. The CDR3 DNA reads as TGTGCCAGCAGCGGACAGGCCTACGAGCAGTACTTC. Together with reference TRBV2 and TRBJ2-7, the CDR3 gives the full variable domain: EPEVTQTPSHQVTQMGQEVILRCVPISNHLYFYWYRQILGQKVEFLVSFYNNEISEKSEIFDDQFSVERPDGSNFTLKIRSTKLEDSAMYFCASSGQAYEQYFGPGTRLTVT.

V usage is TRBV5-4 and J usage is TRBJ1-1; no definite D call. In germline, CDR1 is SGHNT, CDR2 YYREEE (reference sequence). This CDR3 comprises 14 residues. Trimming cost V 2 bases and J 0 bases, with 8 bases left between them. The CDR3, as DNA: TGTGCCAGCAGCTTCTTGCAGATGAACACTGAAGCTTTCTTT. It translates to CASSFLQMNTEAFF.

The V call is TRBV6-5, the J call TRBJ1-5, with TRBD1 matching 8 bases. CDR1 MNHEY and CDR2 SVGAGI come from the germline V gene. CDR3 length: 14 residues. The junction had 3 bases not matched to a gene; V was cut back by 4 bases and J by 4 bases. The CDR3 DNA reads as TGTGCCAGCAGTTCCGGGACAGGTAATCAGCCCCAGCATTTT. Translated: CASSSGTGNQPQHF.

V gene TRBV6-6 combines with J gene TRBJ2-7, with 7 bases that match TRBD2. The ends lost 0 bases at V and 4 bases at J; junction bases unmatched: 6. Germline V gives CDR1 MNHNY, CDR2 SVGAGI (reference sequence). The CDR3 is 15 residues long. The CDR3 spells CASSYSAGRVYEQYF. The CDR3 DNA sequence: TGTGCCAGCAGTTACTCGGCAGGGAGGGTATACGAGCAGTACTTC.

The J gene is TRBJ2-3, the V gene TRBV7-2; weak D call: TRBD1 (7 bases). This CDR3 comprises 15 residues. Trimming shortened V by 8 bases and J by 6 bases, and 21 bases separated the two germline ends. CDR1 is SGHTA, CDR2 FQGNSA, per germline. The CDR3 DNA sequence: TGTGCCAGCTCCTTACAGGGGCGGGGTGCCGATACGCAGTATTTT. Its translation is CASSLQGRGADTQYF.

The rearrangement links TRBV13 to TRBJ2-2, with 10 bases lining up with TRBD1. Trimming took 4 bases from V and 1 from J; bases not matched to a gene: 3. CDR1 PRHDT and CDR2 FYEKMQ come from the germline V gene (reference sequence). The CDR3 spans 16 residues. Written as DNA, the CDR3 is TGTGCCAGCAGCTCCCGGACAGGGGGGAACACCGGGGAGCTGTTTTTT. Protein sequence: CASSSRTGGNTGELFF.

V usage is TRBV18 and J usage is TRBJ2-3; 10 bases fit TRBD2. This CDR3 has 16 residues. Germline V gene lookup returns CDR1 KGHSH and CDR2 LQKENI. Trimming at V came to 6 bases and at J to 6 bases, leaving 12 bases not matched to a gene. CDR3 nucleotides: TGTGCCAGCTCTACCCACAGCGGGGGGGCCAGGGATACGCAGTATTTT. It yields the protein CASSTHSGGARDTQYF.

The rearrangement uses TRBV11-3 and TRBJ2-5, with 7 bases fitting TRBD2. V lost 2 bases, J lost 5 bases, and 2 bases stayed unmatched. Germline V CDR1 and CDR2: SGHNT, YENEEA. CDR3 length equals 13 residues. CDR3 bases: TGTGCCAGCAGCTTACGGGGGGTGGAGACCCAGTACTTC. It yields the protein CASSLRGVETQYF. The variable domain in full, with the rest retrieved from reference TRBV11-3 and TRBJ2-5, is EAGVVQSPRYKIIEKKQPVAFWCNPISGHNTLYWYLQNLGQGPELLIRYENEEAVDDSQLPKDRFSAERLKGVDSTLKIQPAELGDSAVYLCASSLRGVETQYFGPGTRLLVL.

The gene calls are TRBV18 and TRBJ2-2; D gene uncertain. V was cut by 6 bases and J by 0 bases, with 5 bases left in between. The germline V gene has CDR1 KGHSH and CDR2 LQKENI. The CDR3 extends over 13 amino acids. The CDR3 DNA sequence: TGTGCCAGCTCCCGCGCGAACACCGGGGAGCTGTTTTTT. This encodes CASSRANTGELFF.

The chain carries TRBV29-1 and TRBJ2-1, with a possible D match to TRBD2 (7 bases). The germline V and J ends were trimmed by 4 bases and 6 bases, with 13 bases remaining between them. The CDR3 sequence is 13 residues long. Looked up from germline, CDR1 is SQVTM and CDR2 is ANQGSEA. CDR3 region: CSVAREGGNEQFF. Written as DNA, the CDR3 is TGCAGCGTTGCGAGGGAGGGGGGCAATGAGCAGTTCTTC.

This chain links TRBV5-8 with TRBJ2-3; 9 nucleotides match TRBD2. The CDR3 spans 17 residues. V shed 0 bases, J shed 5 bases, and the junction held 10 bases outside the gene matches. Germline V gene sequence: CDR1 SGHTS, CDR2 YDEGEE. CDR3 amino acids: CASSLDGLAGTQDTQYF. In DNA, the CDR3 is TGTGCCAGCAGCTTGGACGGGCTAGCGGGGACTCAAGATACGCAGTATTTT.

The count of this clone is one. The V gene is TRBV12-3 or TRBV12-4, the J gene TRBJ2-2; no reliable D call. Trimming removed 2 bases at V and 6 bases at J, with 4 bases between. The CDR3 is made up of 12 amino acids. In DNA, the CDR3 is TGTGCCAGCAGTTTACGAGCCGGGGAGCTGTTTTTT. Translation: CASSLRAGELFF.